Following are 26 T cell receptor beta chains from one sample sequenced in a study of shared clonotypes between healthy human individuals (TCRdb year 2020). The library was made by the immunoSEQ multiplex PCR assay. The table comes from immuneACCESS by way of TCRdb, which keeps in-frame sequences with V and J called. Part of the clones is missing from these tables; in studies checked, under half for an unresolved V gene and the rest for unknown reasons. The sample profile shows more than 1 million clones; 70% to 80% of them were found once. 0.5% to 0.6% of the sample rests with the top ten. The sequenced sample consisted of memory CD4+ T cells from PBMCs. The cell subset or site label corresponds to: CD45RA-negative fraction. Receptors were obtained from a man between 18 and 35 years old in good health. Some clones in this sample may be carry-over from other donors' samples.

This clone came up once. The genes are TRBV12-5 and TRBJ2-5; D gene uncertain. The CDR3 is 12 residues long. Between the trimmed V and J ends, which lost 6 bases and 2 bases, there was a span of 7 bases. Germline V gene lookup returns CDR1 LGHNT and CDR2 FRNRAP. CDR3 loop: CASGPHQETQYF. Here the CDR3 DNA reads TGTGCTAGTGGACCCCATCAAGAGACCCAGTACTTC.

The V and J genes are TRBV7-2 and TRBJ1-2, with D tentatively TRBD1 (5 bases). This CDR3 has 15 residues. V shed 5 bases and J shed 4 bases, with 17 bases lying between them. Germline CDR1 and CDR2: SGHTA and FQGNSA. The CDR3 nucleotides read TGTGCCAGCAGCCTCCGGGTGGGGCAGAGCTATGGCTACACCTTC. It yields the protein CASSLRVGQSYGYTF.

The chain carries TRBV5-1 and TRBJ2-1; 9 bases align to TRBD2. V was clipped by 4 bases and J by 6 bases; unmatched bases: 17. CDR3 length equals 18 residues. Germline V gene data show CDR1 as SGHRS and CDR2 as YFSETQ. The CDR3 region has the DNA TGCGCCAGCAGCCACCTAGGCAGCCGGCGGGAGGGCGGCAATGAGCAGTTCTTC. Amino acids: CASSHLGSRREGGNEQFF.

The chain combines TRBV4-2 with TRBJ2-7; the match to TRBD2 covers 8 bases. The CDR3 runs to 18 residues. The germline gives CDR1 LGHNA, CDR2 YNFKEQ. Losses at the gene ends were 4 bases for V and 2 bases for J; bases not matched to a gene: 16. CDR3 amino acids: CASSPPPAEREIAYEQYF. CDR3 sequence (DNA): TGTGCCAGCAGCCCTCCGCCGGCAGAGCGGGAGATCGCCTACGAGCAGTACTTC.

This chain uses TRBV25-1 with TRBJ2-5, with D perhaps TRBD1 (5 bases). Looked up from germline, CDR1 is MGHDK and CDR2 is SYGVNS. Deletions cut 0 bases from V and 1 base from J, with 12 bases between. The CDR3 extends over 16 amino acids. CDR3 in DNA: TGTGCCAGCAGTGAATATAGGGGCAGGAGCCAAGAGACCCAGTACTTC. Translated, it gives CASSEYRGRSQETQYF.

This clone was picked up a small number of times. The chain links TRBV6-5 to TRBJ2-1; unclear D gene. The CDR3 is made up of 14 amino acids. CDR1 and CDR2 (germline): MNHEY, SVGAGI. Trimming left V 4 bases short and J 0 bases short, with 7 bases between. This chain's CDR3 is CASSSPGSYNEQFF. The CDR3 DNA reads as TGTGCCAGCAGTTCCCCAGGCTCCTACAATGAGCAGTTCTTC.

This clone was seen more than once but under ten times. This sequence joins TRBV7-9 and TRBJ1-2, with 10 nucleotides matching TRBD1. V lost 5 bases and J lost 4; bases outside the gene matches: 4. The CDR3 runs to 14 residues. Per germline, CDR1 SEHNR and CDR2 FQNEAQ (reference sequence). DNA of the CDR3: TGTGCCAGCAGCCCGGGACAGGGGACCTATGGCTACACCTTC. It encodes CASSPGQGTYGYTF.

The table lists this clone with a count of one. The genes are TRBV6-5 and TRBJ2-3; 9 bases map to TRBD2. The V and J ends lost 8 bases and 5 bases, in that order; junction bases with no gene match: 5. The CDR3 extends over 13 amino acids. In germline, CDR1 is MNHEY, CDR2 SVGAGI. CDR3 loop: CASGLAGEDTQYF. CDR3 DNA sequence: TGTGCCAGCGGATTAGCGGGAGAAGATACGCAGTATTTT.

The table lists this clone with many counts. The genes are TRBV28 and TRBJ2-7, with TRBD1 as a possible D gene (6 bases). Germline V gives CDR1 MDHEN, CDR2 SYDVKM. The CDR3 is 13 amino acids. V shed 5 bases and J shed 7 bases, with 15 bases lying between them. The CDR3 DNA is TGTGCCAGCAGTCGCAGGGGTTTTGGAGAGCAGTACTTC. Residues: CASSRRGFGEQYF.

To note about this clone: The junction departs from the called germline gene at one end, perhaps through a read error. The V call is TRBV7-3, the J call TRBJ2-1; 10 bases align to TRBD2. The CDR3 contains 12 residues. CDR1 and CDR2 from the germline V gene are SGHTA and FQGTGA. The CDR3 here is CRTSGSYNEQFF. The CDR3 nucleotides read TGCCGGACTAGCGGTTCCTACAATGAGCAGTTCTTC.

The chain combines TRBV19 with TRBJ1-3; unclear D gene. This CDR3 contains 13 residues. Germline CDR1 is LNHDA and CDR2 is SQIVND (reference sequence). V lost 10 bases to trimming and J lost 1 base, with 11 bases between them. The CDR3 region is CATQPLSGNTIYF. CDR3 coding DNA: TGTGCCACCCAACCCTTATCTGGAAACACCATATATTTT.

This clone was counted only a few times. The rearrangement links TRBV11-2 to TRBJ1-5, with unresolved D. The CDR3 runs 14 residues. V was pared by 5 bases and J by 4 bases, with 12 bases between. Germline lookup yields CDR1 SGHAT and CDR2 FQNNGV. CDR3 sequence reads: CASSPGVSNQPQHF. DNA of the CDR3: TGTGCCAGCAGCCCCGGGGTCTCTAATCAGCCCCAGCATTTT.

To note about this clone: A far bigger clonotype differs at one base, so this is likely a read error. The chain links TRBV5-1 to TRBJ1-1, with D possibly matching TRBD1 (5 bases). CDR3 size: 15 residues. From germline, CDR1 is SGHRS and CDR2 YFSETQ. V gave up 2 bases and J gave up 2 bases, with 13 bases separating them. The CDR3 protein is CASSFIGAKNTEAFF. CDR3 DNA: TGCGCCAGCAGCTTCATAGGGGCGAAAAACACTGAAGCTTTCTTT.

The V and J genes are TRBV19 and TRBJ2-2, with D perhaps assigned TRBD1 or TRBD2 (5 bases each). With 3 bases removed from V and 5 bases from J, the gap between germline ends came to 7 bases. Germline loops: CDR1 LNHDA, CDR2 SQIVND (reference sequence). CDR3 size: 13 residues. DNA for the CDR3: TGTGCCAGTAGTATTGAGGGGACCGGGGAGCTGTTTTTT. As protein: CASSIEGTGELFF.

The V call is TRBV6-6, the J call TRBJ1-1; 9 nucleotides line up with TRBD1. The ends lost 5 bases at V and 1 base at J; junction bases unmatched: 2. Germline V gene sequence: CDR1 MNHNY, CDR2 SVGAGI (reference sequence). The CDR3 runs to 14 residues. This CDR3 is CASSKTGGNTEAFF. In nucleotides, the CDR3 is TGTGCCAGCAGTAAGACAGGGGGGAACACTGAAGCTTTCTTT.

V and J are TRBV5-8 and TRBJ2-1; 7 nucleotides match TRBD2. This CDR3 is built from 17 residues. The germline CDR1 and CDR2 sequences are SGHTS and YDEGEE. V lost 0 bases, J lost 2 bases, and 8 bases stayed unmatched. Here the CDR3 DNA reads TGTGCCAGCAGCTTGGATGGTAGGGAGGGGCCCTACAATGAGCAGTTCTTC. This translates into CASSLDGREGPYNEQFF. Using reference TRBV5-8 and TRBJ2-1 for the parts outside the CDR3, the full variable domain is EAGVTQSPTHLIKTRGQQATLRCSPISGHTSVYWYQQALGLGLQFLLWYDEGEERNRGNFPPRFSGRQFPNYSSELNVNALELEDSALYLCASSLDGREGPYNEQFFGPGTRLTVL.

This rearrangement joins TRBV21-1 to TRBJ2-2; the D call of TRBD1 is as the table states it, not checked on the DNA. TRBV21-1 is assigned pseudogene status. The CDR3 sequence is 15 residues long. CDR3 loop: CAARGQRANTGELFF. DNA for the CDR3: TGTGCCGCACGGGGACAGCGTGCGAACACCGGGGAGCTGTTTTTT.

The J gene is TRBJ2-5, the V gene TRBV10-3; D remains unclear. There are 14 residues in the CDR3. Germline lookup yields CDR1 ENHRY and CDR2 SYGVKD. V lost 0 bases, J lost 2 bases, and 7 bases lay in between. The CDR3 sequence: CAISESWEQETQYF. The CDR3 DNA reads TGTGCCATCAGTGAGTCCTGGGAACAAGAGACCCAGTACTTC.

The chain links TRBV2 to TRBJ1-6, with D tentatively TRBD1 (6 bases). The CDR3 runs to 14 residues. Trimming pared 4 bases from V and 8 bases from J, leaving 12 bases between. Germline CDR1 reads SNHLY; CDR2 reads FYNNEI. The CDR3 region has the DNA TGTGCCAGCAGTGTACAGGGTCCGGATTCACCCCTCCACTTT. Residues: CASSVQGPDSPLHF.

The genes are TRBV7-8 and TRBJ2-7; 7 bases map to TRBD2. In germline, CDR1 is SGHVS, CDR2 FQNEAQ. This CDR3 comprises 15 residues. V lost 1 base and J lost 2; bases outside the gene matches: 5. CDR3 sequence (DNA): TGTGCCAGCAGCTTAGAGGCTAGCGGACCCTACGAGCAGTACTTC. It translates to CASSLEASGPYEQYF. Full variable domain (remainder filled in from reference TRBV7-8 and TRBJ2-7): GAGVSQSPRYKVAKRGQDVALRCDPISGHVSLFWYQQALGQGPEFLTYFQNEAQLDKSGLPSDRFFAERPEGSVSTLKIQRTQQEDSAVYLCASSLEASGPYEQYFGPGTRLTVT.

The V gene is TRBV18, the J gene TRBJ1-4; D is uncertain. Deletions cut 1 base from V and 7 bases from J, with 7 bases between. The CDR3 contains 13 residues. Germline CDR1 reads KGHSH; CDR2 reads LQKENI. The CDR3 region is CASSPRQSEKLFF. CDR3 sequence (DNA): TGTGCCAGCTCACCACGGCAGAGTGAAAAACTGTTTTTT.

J is TRBJ1-3 and V is TRBV6-5; no firm D call. V lost 6 bases and J 0 bases, leaving 9 bases between the germline ends. The CDR3 spans 14 residues. Germline CDR1 MNHEY, CDR2 SVGAGI. This CDR3 is CASRTQSSGNTIYF. The CDR3 bases are TGTGCCAGCAGAACTCAGAGCTCTGGAAACACCATATATTTT.

The chain has TRBV5-4 and TRBJ1-5; D is undetermined. The germline gives CDR1 SGHNT, CDR2 YYREEE (reference sequence). The CDR3 is made up of 14 amino acids. V lost 1 base to trimming and J lost 3 bases, with 8 bases between them. CDR3 bases: TGTGCCAGCAGCTTGTGGGGATTCAATCAGCCCCAGCATTTT. Its translation: CASSLWGFNQPQHF.

The gene calls are TRBV21-1 and TRBJ1-5; the table gives TRBD1 as D, unverified against the DNA. TRBV21-1 is annotated as a pseudogene. This CDR3 has 17 amino acids. The CDR3 DNA follows: TGTGCCAGCAGCAAATTCCAGGCAAGGTACAGCAATCAGCCCCAGCATTTT. Its protein product is CASSKFQARYSNQPQHF.

This clone was observed a handful of times. The chain uses TRBV2 and TRBJ2-3; 11 nucleotides match TRBD2. CDR1 is SNHLY and CDR2 is FYNNEI in the germline V gene. The CDR3 covers 14 residues. V was pared by 4 bases and J by 4 bases, with 1 base of the junction left unmatched. The CDR3 nucleotides are TGTGCCAGCAGTGGACTAGCGGGACCAGATACGCAGTATTTT. This gives the protein CASSGLAGPDTQYF.

The chain employs TRBV7-8 and TRBJ1-2, with 8 positions matching TRBD1. This CDR3 has 14 residues. J was trimmed by 4 bases and V by 5 bases; bases with no gene match: 6. CDR1 and CDR2 (germline): SGHVS, FQNEAQ. CDR3 in amino acids: CASSLRGPVYGYTF. For the CDR3, the DNA is TGTGCCAGCAGCCTCAGGGGGCCCGTCTATGGCTACACCTTC.